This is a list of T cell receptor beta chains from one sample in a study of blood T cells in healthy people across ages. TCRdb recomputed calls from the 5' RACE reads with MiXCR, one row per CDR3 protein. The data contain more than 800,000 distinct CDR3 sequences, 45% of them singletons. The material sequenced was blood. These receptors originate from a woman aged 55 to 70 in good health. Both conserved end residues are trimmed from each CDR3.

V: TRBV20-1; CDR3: SAFPPGLVNSDTQY
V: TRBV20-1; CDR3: SAPDPGTSYEQY
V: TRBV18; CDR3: ASSHGDRRLEQY
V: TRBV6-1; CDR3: ASKGSSGRGPQETQY
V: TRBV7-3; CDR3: ASSLFLAGVGEQY
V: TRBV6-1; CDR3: ASSEADRAGSLGPQH
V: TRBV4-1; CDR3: ASSQEWGAHVPTEAF
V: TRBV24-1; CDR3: ATSGPGGDTQY
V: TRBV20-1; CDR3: SARGLARTYEQY
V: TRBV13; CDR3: ASSLGQGRWNEQF
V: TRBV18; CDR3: ASSPSGSSTTYEQY
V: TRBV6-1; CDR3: ASSWDRGGNEQY
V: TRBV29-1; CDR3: SVMGTDSYEQY
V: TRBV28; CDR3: ASSPTGSAYEQY
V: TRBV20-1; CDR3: SARDIDRGGYT
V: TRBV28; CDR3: ASSLYRGGQPQH
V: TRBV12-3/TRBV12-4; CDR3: ASSLIVRQGNEQY
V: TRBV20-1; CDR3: SARGSGNNSPLH
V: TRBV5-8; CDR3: ASAKRRVNYEQY
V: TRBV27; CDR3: ASSLWGREQY
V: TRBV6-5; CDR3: ASSYEAPGDVLGGTGELF
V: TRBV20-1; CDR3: SARLQGHIQY
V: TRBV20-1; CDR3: SASFGSYSYEQY
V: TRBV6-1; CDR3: ATFGQGRPDQPQH
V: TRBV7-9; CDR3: ASSLEELSYEQY
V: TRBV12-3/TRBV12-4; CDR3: AGSLSSYEQY
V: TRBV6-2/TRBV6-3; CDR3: ASSFLRQAYGYT
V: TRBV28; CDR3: ASRTTGLGETQY
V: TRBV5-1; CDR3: ASSFGQGDSYEQY
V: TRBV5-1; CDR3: ASSFNRADTQY
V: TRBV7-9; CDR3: ASSRPRGGQY
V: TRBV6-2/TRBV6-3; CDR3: ASSYSTQGGLAETQY
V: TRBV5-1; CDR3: ASSSERSWTSGTSTDTQY
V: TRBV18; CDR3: ASSLKPGYSGSDYEQY